A selection of T cell receptor beta chains follows, all from one sample in a study of T cell changes during pregnancy in multiple sclerosis. TCRdb's copy holds only in-frame clones and misses some; the assay was immunoSEQ multiplex PCR. This table holds 50,000 to 65,000 clones, over 80% found once. Here the sequenced sample was CD4+ T cells from peripheral blood mononuclear cells, taken in the first trimester of pregnancy. The receptor set was obtained from a female donor with multiple sclerosis, enrolled in a pregnancy study. Each CDR3 is given with its conserved first and last residue. A D gene is named only where the DNA matches it firmly. Clone sizes are given selectively: once, few, many, or a class where the clone is expanded.

clone_size | j_call | d_call | v_call | cdr3_aa | cdr3_nt
- | TRBJ2-3 | - | TRBV4-2 | CASSQDLLGTDTQYF | TGTGCCAGCAGCCAAGATCTACTGGGCACAGATACGCAGTATTTT
- | TRBJ2-7 | - | TRBV6-6 | CASREGGSYEQYF | TGTGCCAGCAGGGAAGGGGGCTCCTACGAGCAGTACTTC
once | TRBJ2-6 | TRBD1 | TRBV5-4 | CASNLGGTGANVLTF | TGTGCCAGCAACCTAGGGGGCACTGGGGCCAACGTCCTGACTTTC
- | TRBJ2-1 | TRBD2 | TRBV7-2 | CASSQGASGGPGEQFF | TGTGCCAGCAGCCAAGGGGCTAGCGGGGGCCCGGGGGAGCAGTTCTTC
once | TRBJ2-2 | - | TRBV4-1 | CASSQSEVTGSRTGELFF | TGCGCCAGCAGCCAATCGGAGGTCACAGGGTCCCGCACCGGGGAGCTGTTTTTT
- | TRBJ2-3 | - | TRBV4-2 | CASSQGALRVDTQYF | TGTGCCAGCAGCCAAGGGGCCCTCAGGGTAGATACGCAGTATTTT
once | TRBJ2-1 | TRBD2 | TRBV27 | CASSFHSGVGDNEQFF | TGTGCCAGCAGTTTCCATAGCGGGGTAGGGGACAATGAGCAGTTCTTC
- | TRBJ2-1 | TRBD2 | TRBV5-4 | CASSFGLGLGSYNEQFF | TGTGCCAGCAGCTTCGGCCTGGGACTAGGGTCCTACAATGAGCAGTTCTTC
- | TRBJ1-2 | - | TRBV7-2 | CASSLGGPGYGYTF | TGTGCCAGCAGCTTAGGGGGCCCGGGCTATGGCTACACCTTC
- | TRBJ2-3 | TRBD2 | TRBV14 | CASSLIGTTRTDTQYF | TGTGCCAGCAGCCTCATCGGGACTACCCGCACAGATACGCAGTATTTT
- | TRBJ2-1 | - | TRBV7-3 | CASSSQGGAVLQYNEQFF | TGTGCCAGCAGCTCGCAAGGGGGAGCGGTTCTCCAGTACAATGAGCAGTTCTTC
- | TRBJ2-2 | - | TRBV6-6 | CASSYSSEITGELFF | TGTGCCAGCAGTTACTCCAGCGAGATTACCGGGGAGCTGTTTTTT
- | TRBJ1-5 | - | TRBV7-2 | CASSHAVGDQPQHF | TGTGCCAGCAGCCACGCGGTAGGGGATCAGCCCCAGCATTTT
- | TRBJ2-3 | TRBD2 | TRBV11-2 | CASSLDGGPGGDTQYF | TGTGCCAGCAGCTTAGATGGCGGCCCGGGGGGAGATACGCAGTATTTT
- | TRBJ2-7 | - | TRBV5-5 | CASSPTPYEQYF | TGTGCCAGCAGCCCGACACCATACGAGCAGTACTTC
- | TRBJ2-5 | TRBD1 | TRBV12-5 | CASGLRTGGLETQYF | TGTGCTAGTGGTTTGAGGACAGGGGGTCTGGAGACCCAGTACTTC
- | TRBJ1-6 | - | TRBV11-2 | CASSLPGSVSPLHF | TGTGCCAGCAGCTTACCAGGGTCGGTTTCACCCCTCCACTTT
- | TRBJ1-4 | TRBD1 | TRBV30 | CAWTKQGPYEKLFF | TGTGCCTGGACCAAACAGGGGCCTTATGAAAAACTGTTTTTT
- | TRBJ2-1 | - | TRBV11-3 | CASSLDNYYNEQFF | TGTGCCAGCAGCTTAGATAACTACTACAATGAGCAGTTCTTC
- | TRBJ2-1 | TRBD2 | TRBV30 | CAWASLAGVFLNNEQFF | TGTGCCTGGGCCTCACTAGCGGGGGTTTTCCTCAACAATGAGCAGTTCTTC
- | TRBJ2-7 | - | TRBV18 | CASSRGEGYEQYF | TGTGCCAGCTCCCGCGGGGAAGGCTACGAGCAGTACTTC
- | TRBJ2-7 | - | TRBV27 | CASSLEGQGSYEQYF | TGTGCCAGCAGTTTAGAAGGACAAGGCAGCTACGAGCAGTACTTC
- | TRBJ2-5 | - | TRBV18 | CASSPGSKETQYF | TGTGCCAGCTCACCGGGGAGCAAAGAGACCCAGTACTTC
once | TRBJ2-6 | TRBD1 | TRBV4-2 | CASSQEGQLISGANVLTF | TGTGCCAGCAGCCAAGAGGGACAGCTGATCTCTGGGGCCAACGTCCTGACTTTC
- | TRBJ2-3 | - | TRBV5-1 | CASSSILSPGARDTQYF | TGCGCCAGCAGCTCCATTCTTAGCCCAGGGGCGCGAGATACGCAGTATTTT
- | TRBJ2-7 | TRBD1 | TRBV27 | CASSSATGGSEQYF | TGTGCCAGCAGTTCCGCGACAGGGGGGAGCGAGCAGTACTTC
- | TRBJ2-6 | TRBD1 | TRBV7-8 | CASSLGGTALSGANVLTF | TGTGCCAGCAGCTTAGGAGGGACAGCTCTCTCTGGGGCCAACGTCCTGACTTTC
- | TRBJ1-6 | - | TRBV27 | CASSFGAIGSPLHF | TGTGCCAGCAGTTTTGGGGCGATCGGTTCACCCCTCCACTTT